The sequence of this TCR beta chain was determined in a study of T cells in Graves' hyperthyroidism and ophthalmopathy. Stable Graves' hyperthyroidism denoted no ophthalmopathy progression over 18 months. Trimming at V came to 4 bases and at J to 8 bases, leaving 3 bases not matched to a gene. This CDR3 region has 14 residues. Germline CDR1 reads MDHEN; CDR2 reads SYDVKM. RNA transcripts provided the source from which TCR beta CDR3 regions were amplified. A set of HTBI primers served as the primers for a first-round RT-PCR of the TCR CDR3. TCRdb ran MiXCR on the multiplex PCR reads and lists one entry per CDR3 protein. In the table there are around 340,000 distinct CDR3 sequences, around 13% of which are singletons. This clonotype showed up many times.

This sequence joins TRBV28 and TRBJ1-6; TRBD1 matches 9 bases. Sequences were obtained from blood. This receptor was obtained from a young woman with Graves' hyperthyroidism. The CDR3 loop is CASSSGTGHSPLHF. The CDR3 region has the DNA TGTGCCAGCAGTTCCGGGACAGGGCATTCACCCCTCCACTTT.